These 9 T cell receptor beta chains share one sample of origin, sequenced in a study of blood T cell repertoires in COVID-19. Sequencing was performed with immunoSEQ multiplex PCR; in TCRdb, only in-frame clones are kept and a portion is missing. The sample holds 200,000 to 250,000 clones; roughly 80% are singletons and the top ten take less than 11%. Material for sequencing was peripheral blood. Receptors originate from a woman of 80 years or more with acute or convalescent COVID-19.

The V and J genes are TRBV7-9 and TRBJ1-3; no definite D call. This CDR3 has 13 amino acids. Germline values: CDR1 SEHNR, CDR2 FQNEAQ (reference sequence). Between the trimmed V and J ends, which lost 7 bases and 2 bases, there was a span of 9 bases. The CDR3 DNA sequence: TGTGCCAGCACAGGAGGAACTGGAAACACCATATATTTT. It is translated as CASTGGTGNTIYF.

This chain joins TRBV9 and TRBJ2-7, with 11 bases matching TRBD2. The germline V gene has CDR1 SGDLS and CDR2 YYNGEE. The CDR3 loop spans 17 amino acids. V dropped 4 bases and J dropped 3; count of bases not matched to a gene: 12. The CDR3 bases are TGTGCCAGCAGCCGGGGGGCCCCGGGACTAGCGGTCTACGAGCAGTACTTC. Its translation: CASSRGAPGLAVYEQYF.

The chain carries TRBV5-4 and TRBJ2-2; TRBD1 is a possible D gene (6 bases). Trimming left V 3 bases short and J 3 bases short, with 15 bases between. The germline V gene has CDR1 SGHNT and CDR2 YYREEE (reference sequence). The CDR3 contains 16 residues. CDR3: CASSSGAPRDTGELFF. The CDR3 region has the DNA TGTGCCAGCAGCTCAGGGGCGCCACGTGACACCGGGGAGCTGTTTTTT. Using reference TRBV5-4 and TRBJ2-2 for the parts outside the CDR3, the full variable domain is ETGVTQSPTHLIKTRGQQVTLRCSSQSGHNTVSWYQQALGQGPQFIFQYYREEENGRGNFPPRFSGLQFPNYSSELNVNALELDDSALYLCASSSGAPRDTGELFFGEGSRLTVL.

Of note for this clone: A junction end diverges from the germline sequence, so it may reflect a read error. V usage is TRBV7-9 and J usage is TRBJ1-2; D perhaps matches TRBD1 (5 bases). Germline V gene data show CDR1 as SEHNR and CDR2 as FQNEAQ (reference sequence). CDR3 size: 14 residues. Here the CDR3 reads CASSLAGRQDGYTF. The DNA for the CDR3 is TGTGCCAGCAGTTTAGCAGGGAGGCAGGATGGCTACACCTTC.

The chain links TRBV9 to TRBJ1-2; 8 nucleotides line up with TRBD1. CDR1 is SGDLS, CDR2 YYNGEE, per germline. This CDR3 region has 13 residues. Trimming removed 3 bases from V and 10 bases from J; junction bases left unmatched: 8. As DNA, the CDR3 is TGTGCCAGCAGCGATTCCGGGACAGGAGTCTACACCTTC. Translated: CASSDSGTGVYTF. The variable domain in full, completed from reference TRBV9 and TRBJ1-2, reads DSGVTQTPKHLITATGQRVTLRCSPRSGDLSVYWYQQSLDQGLQFLIQYYNGEERAKGNILERFSAQQFPDLHSELNLSSLELGDSALYFCASSDSGTGVYTFGSGTRLTVV.

The chain recombines TRBV29-1 with TRBJ2-3, with D perhaps TRBD1 (6 bases). The V end was cut by 5 bases, the J end by 0 bases, with 12 bases between. Per germline, CDR1 SQVTM and CDR2 ANQGSEA. The CDR3 extends over 14 amino acids. This chain's CDR3 is CSVLEGTSTDTQYF. CDR3 sequence (DNA): TGCAGCGTTTTAGAGGGGACAAGCACAGATACGCAGTATTTT.

The chain couples TRBV5-6 to TRBJ2-5; 10 bases are shared with TRBD2. This CDR3 has 15 amino acids. Per the germline V gene, CDR1 is SGHDT and CDR2 is YYEEEE. The J segment lost 3 bases and the V segment lost 3 bases, leaving 5 bases of the junction unmatched. The CDR3 nucleotides read TGTGCCAGCAGCTCCCCCGGGACTAGCGAAGAGACCCAGTACTTC. This encodes CASSSPGTSEETQYF.

In regard to this clone: The junction departs from germline at one end; a sequencing error may be responsible. The V gene is TRBV7-7, the J gene TRBJ2-3; 7 nucleotides line up with TRBD2. CDR1 and CDR2 (germline): SSHAT, FNYEAQ (reference sequence). CDR3 length: 17 amino acids. The CDR3 sequence: CASSLGVAGPNHDTQYF. CDR3 DNA sequence: TGTGCTAGCAGCTTAGGAGTAGCGGGTCCAAATCATGATACGCAGTATTTT.

The V and J genes are TRBV24-1 and TRBJ1-1, with 7 bases identical to TRBD1. This CDR3 is 16 amino acids long. CDR1 is KGHDR and CDR2 is SFDVKD in the germline V gene. V was pared by 3 bases and J by 3 bases, with 9 bases of the junction left unmatched. The CDR3, as DNA: TGTGCCACCAGTGATGGGCAGGGGGATTGGGACACTGAAGCTTTCTTT. Its protein product is CATSDGQGDWDTEAFF.